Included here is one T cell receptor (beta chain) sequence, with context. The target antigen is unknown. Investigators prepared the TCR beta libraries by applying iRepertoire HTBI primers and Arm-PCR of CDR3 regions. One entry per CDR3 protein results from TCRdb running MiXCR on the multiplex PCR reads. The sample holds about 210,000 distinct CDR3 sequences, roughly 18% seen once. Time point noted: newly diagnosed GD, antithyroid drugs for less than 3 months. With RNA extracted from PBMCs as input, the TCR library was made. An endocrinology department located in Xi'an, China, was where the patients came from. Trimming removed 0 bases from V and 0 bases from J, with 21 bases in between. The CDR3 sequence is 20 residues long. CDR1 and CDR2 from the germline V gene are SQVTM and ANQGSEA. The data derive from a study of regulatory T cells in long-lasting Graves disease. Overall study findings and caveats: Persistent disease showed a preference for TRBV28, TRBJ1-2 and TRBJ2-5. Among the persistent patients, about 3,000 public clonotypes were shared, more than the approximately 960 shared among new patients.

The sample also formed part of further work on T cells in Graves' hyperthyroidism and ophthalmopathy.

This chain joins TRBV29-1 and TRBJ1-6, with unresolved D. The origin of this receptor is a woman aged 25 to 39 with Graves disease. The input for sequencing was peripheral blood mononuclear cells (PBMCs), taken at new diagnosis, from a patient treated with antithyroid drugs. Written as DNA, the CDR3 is TGCAGCGTTGAAGATGTAGACTTTCCCTATTCGAGCTCCTATAATTCACCCCTCCACTTT. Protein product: CSVEDVDFPYSSSYNSPLHF.